These 32 T cell receptor delta chains originate from one sample sequenced in a study of gamma-delta chains in newborns, infants, children. TCRdb re-called the reads via CATT. The profile covers roughly 2,500 delta-chain clones, with approximately 1% appearing a single time and over 12% taken by the ten largest. The specimen sequenced was blood. These TCRs come from a child who was a newborn, infant or young child, either healthy, febrile or measles-vaccinated (not recorded which).

Of note for this clone: A read error is the likely source, as a far larger clone sits one nucleotide away. The identical CDR3 is also encoded by other nucleotide sequences in the sample. The genes are TRDV2 and TRDJ2; TRDD3 is a possible D gene (5 bases). Germline lookup yields CDR1 GEAIGNYY and CDR2 EKD. This CDR3 has 16 amino acids. CDR3 loop: CACDTVGTALTAQLFF. DNA of the CDR3: TGTGCCTGTGACACCGTGGGGACTGCTTTGACAGCACAACTCTTCTTC.

Here the J gene is TRDJ3 and the V gene is not called; TRDD3 is the table's D call, not checked against the DNA. The CDR3 consists of 15 residues. The CDR3 DNA reads as TGTAGTGGGCTTTCCAGCTCCTGGGACACCCGACAGATGTTTTTC. Amino acids: CSGLSSSWDTRQMFF.

This clone was recorded a few times. A much larger clone differs by one base, so this may be a read error. The J gene is TRDJ2, the V gene TRDV1, with TRDD3 identical over 10 bases. Germline CDR1 TSWWSYY, CDR2 QGS. The V gene end was trimmed by 0 bases and the J gene end by 2 bases; junction bases not matched to a gene: 21. This CDR3 has 23 amino acids. The CDR3 loop is CALGELRGSYNVLGDPLTAQLFF. Written as DNA, the CDR3 is TGTGCTCTTGGGGAACTAAGGGGTTCCTACAACGTACTGGGGGATCCATTGACAGCACAACTCTTCTTT.

This clone was found a few times. The mismatch at residue 12 between this DNA's translation and the TCRdb protein of a much larger clone likely reflects a read error; the protein shown is translated from the DNA. This rearrangement joins TRDV2 to TRDJ2, with 10 bases lining up with TRDD3. Germline CDR1 reads GEAIGNYY; CDR2 reads EKD. The CDR3 totals 15 residues. The CDR3 is CACDTLGDMTALLFF. The CDR3 DNA is TGTGCCTGTGACACCCTGGGGGATATGACAGCACTACTCTTCTTT.

In its sample, this clone was seen a few times. The mismatch at residue 14 between this DNA's translation and the TCRdb protein of a much larger clone likely reflects a read error; the protein shown is translated from the DNA. This chain connects TRDV2 to TRDJ3; TRDD3 matches at 10 bases. Germline CDR1 GEAIGNYY, CDR2 EKD. The length of the CDR3 is 19 residues. CDR3 DNA sequence: TGTGCCTGTGACACCGGGGGATACGCCAGCTCCTGGGACGCCCGACAGATGTTTTTC. As protein: CACDTGGYASSWDARQMFF.

Points on this clone: A much larger clonotype is one base distant, so this may be a read error. Other DNA sequences in this sample translate to the same CDR3. The chain links TRDV2 to TRDJ2; the match to TRDD3 covers 9 bases. Trimming cost V 3 bases and J 6 bases; bases outside gene matches: 10. This CDR3 has 16 residues. Looked up from germline, CDR1 is GEAIGNYY and CDR2 is EKD. In DNA, the CDR3 is TGTGCCTGTGACCCCTTACTGGGGGACCCAGCAGCACAACTCTTCTTT. It specifies CACDPLLGDPAAQLFF.

Points on this clone: A mismatch at residue 11 separates the TCRdb protein from the translated DNA, so the protein presented here was translated from the DNA. This chain connects TRAV29/DV5 to TRDJ2, with TRDD3 matching over 10 bases. This CDR3 is built from 15 residues. Germline loops: CDR1 NSMFDY, CDR2 ISSIKDK. The CDR3 reads CAASYWGILTVQLFF. The CDR3 bases are TGTGCAGCAAGCTACTGGGGGATTTTGACAGTACAACTCTTCTTT.

This clone was detected a few times. The TCRdb protein, from a much larger clone, departs from this DNA's translation at residue 10, likely by read error; the protein shown derives from the DNA. The J gene is TRDJ3; the V gene was not called; the D call in the table, TRDD3, was not verified against the DNA. This CDR3 spans 18 amino acids. The CDR3 DNA follows: TGTGCCTGTGACATCGTGGGATACGCGATCTGGGACACCCGACAGATGTTTTTC. This sequence encodes CACDIVGYAIWDTRQMFF.

Concerning this clone: The translation of this DNA and the TCRdb protein of a much larger clone differ at residue 7, probably owing to a read error; the protein shown here is translated from the DNA. CDR3: CACDALPPLYTDKLIF. In nucleotides, the CDR3 is TGTGCCTGTGACGCCCTCCCTCCCCTGTACACCGATAAACTCATCTTT. The chain carries TRDV2 and TRDJ1, with unresolved D. Trimming removed 3 bases from V and 0 bases from J, with 16 bases in between. The germline CDR1 and CDR2 sequences are GEAIGNYY and EKD. The CDR3 is made up of 16 amino acids.

A word on this clone: The TCRdb protein, from a much larger clone, departs from this DNA's translation at residue 15, likely by read error; the protein shown derives from the DNA. The gene calls are TRDV2 and TRDJ3; the match to TRDD3 covers 7 bases. Germline V gene lookup returns CDR1 GEAIGNYY and CDR2 EKD. This CDR3 contains 18 residues. Here the CDR3 DNA reads TGTGCCTGTGACTTGCTGGGGGTTAGCTCCTGGGACACCCGACATATGTTTTTC. This gives the protein CACDLLGVSSWDTRHMFF.

Notes on this clone: This clone may be a read error of a much larger clone one base away. The sample contains more than one DNA sequence encoding this CDR3. The CDR3 DNA is TGTGCCTGTGATACCGAGTGGAAATGGGGGATACTCGGCGGGTCCTGGGACACCCGACAGATGTTTTTC. Amino acids: CACDTEWKWGILGGSWDTRQMFF. The chain joins TRDV2 to TRDJ3, with 10 nucleotides matching TRDD3. No J gene is reported in TCRdb; it was inferred here by comparing the DNA with germline. Germline trimming cut 4 bases from V and 1 base from J; bases unmatched to any gene: 21. This CDR3 region has 23 residues. Germline V gene data show CDR1 as GEAIGNYY and CDR2 as EKD.

In this sample, this clone turned up a few times. For this DNA, TCRdb reports the protein of a much larger clone, which diverges at residue 11, most likely from a read error; the protein presented here is translated directly from the DNA. J is TRDJ2 and V is TRDV2, with 10 bases lining up with TRDD3. The CDR3 is 14 amino acids. In germline, CDR1 is GEAIGNYY, CDR2 EKD. The CDR3 region has the DNA TGTGCCTGTGACACCTTACTGGGGGATGCACTACTCTTCTTT. It specifies CACDTLLGDALLFF.

By share, this clone counts as large. Because the CDR3's place on the DNA is in doubt, the DNA is left out and the CDR3 is given as listed by TCRdb. V gene TRDV1 combines with J gene TRDJ1; the listed D gene, TRDD3, was not tested against the DNA. Including both end residues, the CDR3 is 18 amino acids long. Germline V gene data show CDR1 as TSWWSYY and CDR2 as QGS. This CDR3 is CALGEFGTGLDWGVGLIF.

On this clone itself: TCRdb lists the protein of a much larger clone for this DNA, which differs at residue 17, so this is likely a read error; the protein given here is translated from the DNA itself. This chain links TRDV1 with TRDJ1, with 9 bases lining up with TRDD2. The CDR3 spans 18 residues. Germline V gene lookup returns CDR1 TSWWSYY and CDR2 QGS. The chain's CDR3 is CALGDWPSYAYWPYKLTF. The CDR3 nucleotides are TGTGCTCTTGGGGATTGGCCTTCCTACGCTTACTGGCCCTATAAACTCACCTTT.

This clone was detected a few times. TCRdb's protein for this DNA is that of a much larger clone and differs from the translation at residue 5, likely a read error; the protein shown is the DNA translation. The V gene is TRDV2, the J gene TRDJ2; 8 nucleotides agree with TRDD3. Germline CDR1 reads GEAIGNYY; CDR2 reads EKD. With 2 bases clipped from V and 1 base from J, the junction kept 2 bases outside the gene matches. This CDR3 has 15 amino acids. The DNA of the CDR3 is TGTGCCTGTGACATGCTGGGGGATTTGACAGCACAACTCTTCTTT. Protein product: CACDMLGDLTAQLFF.

Of note for this clone: The likely explanation is a read error, given a far larger clone one base away. Different DNA sequences within this sample yield the same CDR3. For the CDR3, the DNA is TGTGCCTGCGACACCGTACTGGGGGCCTCGGCTTTGACAGCACAACTCTTCTTT. This encodes CACDTVLGASALTAQLFF. The chain carries TRDV2 and TRDJ2; 8 nucleotides agree with TRDD3. CDR1 and CDR2 from the germline V gene are GEAIGNYY and EKD. The CDR3 runs 18 residues.

This clone was found a few times. The DNA translation disagrees with the TCRdb protein at residue 6, so the protein in this description comes from the DNA. The chain has TRDV2 and TRDJ3, with D possibly matching TRDD3 (6 bases). The CDR3 length is 17 residues. Germline V CDR1 and CDR2: GEAIGNYY, EKD. V was cut by 1 base and J by 0 bases, with 9 bases left in between. CDR3 residues: CACDTRGCSWDTRQMFF. CDR3 DNA sequence: TGTGCCTGTGACACTAGGGGATGCTCCTGGGACACCCGACAGATGTTTTTC.

Of note for this clone: TCRdb records a much larger clone's protein for this DNA, with a difference at residue 6 that likely arises from a read error; the protein given is the translation of the DNA. This chain connects TRDV2 to TRDJ3, with TRDD3 identical over 12 bases. The CDR3 is 19 residues long. V lost 2 bases to trimming and J lost 2 bases; unmatched junction nucleotides: 6. The germline CDR1 and CDR2 sequences are GEAIGNYY and EKD. CDR3 region: CACDKAGGYGTWDTRQMFF. Here the CDR3 DNA reads TGTGCCTGTGACAAGGCTGGGGGATACGGGACCTGGGACACCCGACAGATGTTTTTC.

There are a few counts of this clone. TCRdb assigns this DNA the protein of a much larger clone, which departs from its translation at residue 12; this likely reflects a read error, and the protein shown comes from translating the DNA. The rearrangement uses TRDV2 and TRDJ3; D may be TRDD3 (6 bases). The V gene's germline CDR1 is GEAIGNYY and CDR2 EKD. The CDR3 has 18 amino acids. As DNA, the CDR3 is TGTGCCTGTGACACCGCGGGGGAGTTCTCCTGGGGCACCCGACAGATGTTTTTC. Protein sequence: CACDTAGEFSWGTRQMFF.

By frequency in the sample, this clone is large (0.1 to 1%). V and J are TRDV2 and TRDJ3, with 12 bases that match TRDD3. The CDR3 loop spans 20 amino acids. The germline gives CDR1 GEAIGNYY, CDR2 EKD. Trimming at V came to 0 bases and at J to 0 bases, leaving 5 bases not matched to a gene. The CDR3 is CACDTADWGIHSWDTRQMFF. CDR3 in DNA: TGTGCCTGTGACACCGCGGACTGGGGGATACACTCCTGGGACACCCGACAGATGTTTTTC.

A remark on this clone: The protein given by TCRdb reflects a much larger clone and differs at residue 13 from this DNA's translation, likely from a read error; the protein shown is the DNA's translation. The CDR3 nucleotides read TGTGCCTGTGACGCTATGGGGGATACGGCCACCGATGAACTCATCTTT. Protein: CACDAMGDTATDELIF. The chain combines TRDV2 with TRDJ1, with 11 bases fitting TRDD3. The CDR3 sequence is 16 residues long. CDR1 and CDR2 (germline): GEAIGNYY, EKD.

Points on this clone: TCRdb's listed protein matches a much larger clone and diverges from this DNA's translation at residue 13, likely through a read error; the protein shown comes from the DNA. The chain is built from TRDV2 and TRDJ2; TRDD3 agrees at 10 bases. The CDR3 is made up of 16 amino acids. Germline V gives CDR1 GEAIGNYY, CDR2 EKD. DNA of the CDR3: TGTGCCTGTGACACCGTGGGGGATACTTTGACAGCAAAACTCTTCTTT. Residues: CACDTVGDTLTAKLFF.

Only a few counts were recorded for this clone. The amino acid sequence in TCRdb belongs to a much larger clone and departs from this DNA's translation at residue 10, likely a sequencing read error; the sequence shown is translated from the DNA. The chain links TRDV2 to TRDJ3; perhaps TRDD3 as D (6 bases). This CDR3 has 19 residues. Germline CDR1 and CDR2: GEAIGNYY and EKD. Trimming pared 0 bases from V and 0 bases from J, leaving 14 bases between. CDR3 in amino acids: CACDTVAGGRSWDTRQMFF. For the CDR3, the DNA is TGTGCCTGTGACACCGTCGCCGGGGGACGCTCCTGGGACACCCGACAGATGTTTTTC.

This clone was counted between two and nine times. TCRdb assigns this DNA the protein of a much larger clone, which departs from its translation at residue 8; this likely reflects a read error, and the protein shown comes from translating the DNA. V gene TRDV2 combines with J gene TRDJ1; 10 bases are shared with TRDD3. Germline-derived CDR1 and CDR2 are GEAIGNYY and EKD. The V gene end was trimmed by 0 bases and the J gene end by 0 bases; junction bases not matched to a gene: 12. This CDR3 region has 19 residues. The CDR3 region has the DNA TGTGCCTGTGACACCAAGTACCGGGGGATACGCCGGTACACCGATAAACTCATCTTT. Translating gives CACDTKYRGIRRYTDKLIF.

This clone has more than one count but fewer than ten. A clone one base away is much larger, so this may be a read error. Distinct nucleotide sequences in the sample also encode this CDR3. The chain recombines TRDV2 with TRDJ2; possible D gene TRDD3, 5 bases. The CDR3 spans 14 residues. With 2 bases removed from V and 3 bases from J, the gap between germline ends came to 9 bases. Per germline, CDR1 GEAIGNYY and CDR2 EKD. This CDR3 is CACDKLGMTAQLFF. The DNA of the CDR3 is TGTGCCTGTGACAAGCTGGGAATGACAGCACAACTCTTCTTT.

This clone was observed a few times. This is likely an artifact of a read error, given a far larger clone one base away. This same CDR3 is encoded by further DNA sequences in the sample. This sequence joins TRDV2 and TRDJ3; TRDD3 matches 10 bases. The V gene end was trimmed by 0 bases and the J gene end by 0 bases; junction bases not matched to a gene: 4. CDR1 GEAIGNYY and CDR2 EKD come from the germline V gene. The CDR3 covers 19 residues. CDR3 region: CACDTVLGDSSWDTRQMFF. CDR3 DNA sequence: TGTGCCTGTGACACCGTGCTGGGGGATAGCTCCTGGGACACCCGACAGATGTTTTTC.

This clone was picked up a small number of times. The likely explanation is a read error, given a far larger clone one base away. At the DNA level, this CDR3 is encoded by other sequences in the same sample as well. CDR3 amino acids: CACDTVGDTLTAQLFF. The CDR3 DNA is TGTGCCTGTGACACCGTGGGAGATACTTTGACAGCACAACTCTTCTTT. V is TRDV2 and J is TRDJ2; D remains unclear. Germline V CDR1 and CDR2: GEAIGNYY, EKD. CDR3 length: 16 amino acids. V lost 0 bases and J lost 0, with 10 bases in between.

This clone was detected a few times. A single base is all that separates this from a far larger clone, so a read error is likely. The same CDR3 can be traced to other DNA sequences in this sample. V gene TRDV2 combines with J gene TRDJ2; 7 positions match TRDD3. In germline, CDR1 is GEAIGNYY, CDR2 EKD. CDR3 length: 14 amino acids. CDR3 residues: CACDTWGPTAQLFF. In DNA form, the CDR3 reads TGTGCCTGCGACACCTGGGGGCCGACAGCACAACTCTTCTTT.

The gene calls are TRDV2 and TRDJ1; 9 bases map to TRDD3. Trimming removed 2 bases from V and 4 bases from J; junction bases left unmatched: 4. Per the germline V gene, CDR1 is GEAIGNYY and CDR2 is EKD. CDR3 length equals 14 residues. In nucleotides, the CDR3 is TGTGCCTGTGACATCCTGGGGGATGACGATAAACTCATCTTT. It encodes CACDILGDDDKLIF.

Details on this clone: With a much larger clone just one base away, this may be a read error. This same CDR3 is encoded by further DNA sequences in the sample. This chain links TRDV2 with TRDJ3; 10 bases fit TRDD3. The germline V gene has CDR1 GEAIGNYY and CDR2 EKD. The CDR3 contains 18 residues. Here the CDR3 reads CACDTVLGDGWDTRQMFF. The CDR3 coding sequence is TGTGCCTGCGACACCGTACTGGGGGATGGCTGGGACACCCGACAGATGTTTTTC.

This clone has only a few counts. A much larger clone differs from this one at a single base, so this may be a read error. Other DNA sequences in the same sample also yield this CDR3. The rearrangement links TRDV2 to TRDJ3, with 12 bases that match TRDD3. Germline V gene data show CDR1 as GEAIGNYY and CDR2 as EKD. This CDR3 has 18 residues. The CDR3: CACDTGGYYSWDTRQMFF. As DNA, the CDR3 is TGCGCCTGTGACACTGGGGGATACTATTCCTGGGACACCCGACAGATGTTTTTC.

In its sample, this clone ranks as medium-sized. With a much larger clone just one base away, this may be a read error. This sequence joins TRDV2 and TRDJ3, with 9 bases lining up with TRDD3. There are 17 residues in the CDR3. Germline V gene lookup returns CDR1 GEAIGNYY and CDR2 EKD. V lost 5 bases, J lost 0 bases, and 4 bases stayed unmatched. This CDR3 reads CACGNWGSSWDTRQMFF. In nucleotides, the CDR3 is TGTGCCTGTGGCAACTGGGGGAGCTCCTGGGACACCCGACAGATGTTTTTC.